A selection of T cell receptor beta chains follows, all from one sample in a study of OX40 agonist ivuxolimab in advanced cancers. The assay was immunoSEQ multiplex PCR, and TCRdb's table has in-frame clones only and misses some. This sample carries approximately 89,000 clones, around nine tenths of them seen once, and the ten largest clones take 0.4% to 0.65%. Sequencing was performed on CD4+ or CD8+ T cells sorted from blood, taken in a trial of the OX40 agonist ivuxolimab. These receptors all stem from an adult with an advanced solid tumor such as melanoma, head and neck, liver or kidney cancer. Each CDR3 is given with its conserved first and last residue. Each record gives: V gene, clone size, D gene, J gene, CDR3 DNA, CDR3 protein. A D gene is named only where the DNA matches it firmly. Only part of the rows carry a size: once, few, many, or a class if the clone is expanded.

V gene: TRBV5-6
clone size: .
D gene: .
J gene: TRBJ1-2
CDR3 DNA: TGTGCCAGCAGCCCGCCGGGAAATAACTATGGCTACACCTTC
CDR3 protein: CASSPPGNNYGYTF

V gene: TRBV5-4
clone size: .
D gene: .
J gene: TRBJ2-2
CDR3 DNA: TGTGCCTTGAGCCCCCAGGGATTTAACACCGGGGAGCTGTTTTTT
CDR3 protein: CALSPQGFNTGELFF

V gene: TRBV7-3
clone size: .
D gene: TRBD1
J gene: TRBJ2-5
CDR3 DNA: TGTGCCAGCAGCCCAATGGGGTGGGGACAGGGGGCGGTCGGTATGGAAGAGACCCAGTACTTC
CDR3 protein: CASSPMGWGQGAVGMEETQYF

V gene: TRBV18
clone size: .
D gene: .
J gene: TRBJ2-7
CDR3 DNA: TGTGCCAGCTCACCAGGGACCCTCGAGCAGTACTTC
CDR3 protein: CASSPGTLEQYF

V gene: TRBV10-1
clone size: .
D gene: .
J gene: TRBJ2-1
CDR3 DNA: TGCGCCAGCAGTGAGTCCAGGGATAATGAGCAGTTCTTC
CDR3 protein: CASSESRDNEQFF

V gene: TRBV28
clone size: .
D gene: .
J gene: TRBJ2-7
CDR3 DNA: TGTGCCATCTCGGACACCCCGAAGAGCGACGAGCAGTACTTC
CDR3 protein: CAISDTPKSDEQYF

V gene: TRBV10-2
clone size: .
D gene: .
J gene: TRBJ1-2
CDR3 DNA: TGCGCCAGCAGTGAGTCAGTACAGGGATTCGGTGGCTACACCTTC
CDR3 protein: CASSESVQGFGGYTF

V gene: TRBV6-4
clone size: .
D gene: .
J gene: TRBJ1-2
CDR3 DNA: TGTGCCAGCAACTCAGGGTACTATGGCTACACCTTC
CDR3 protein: CASNSGYYGYTF

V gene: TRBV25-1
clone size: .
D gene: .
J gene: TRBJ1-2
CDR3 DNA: TGTGCCAGCAGTGGAGGAGACGCAATGGGCTTC
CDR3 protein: CASSGGDAMGF

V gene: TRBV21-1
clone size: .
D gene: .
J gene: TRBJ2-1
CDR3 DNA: TGTGCCAGCAGCAAAGCCGGCAAGACAGGGGACAATGAGCAGTTCTTC
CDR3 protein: CASSKAGKTGDNEQFF

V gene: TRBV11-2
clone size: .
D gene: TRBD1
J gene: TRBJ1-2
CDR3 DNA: TGTGCCAGCAGCCCTCTGGGGGACAGAAGGGGCTACACCTTC
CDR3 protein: CASSPLGDRRGYTF

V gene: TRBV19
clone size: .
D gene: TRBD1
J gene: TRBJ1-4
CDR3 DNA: TGTGCCAGTAGTGACAGGGGGCGTGAAGAAAAACTGTTTTTT
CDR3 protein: CASSDRGREEKLFF

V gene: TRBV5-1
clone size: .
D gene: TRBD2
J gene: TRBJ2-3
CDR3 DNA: TGCGCCAGCAGCTCGTTTCGGGGGGGTCCAACTAGCACAGATACGCAGTATTTT
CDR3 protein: CASSSFRGGPTSTDTQYF

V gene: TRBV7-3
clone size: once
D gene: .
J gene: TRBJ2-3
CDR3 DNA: TGTGCCAGCACCCCGGGGAGGACAGATACGCAGTATTTT
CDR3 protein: CASTPGRTDTQYF

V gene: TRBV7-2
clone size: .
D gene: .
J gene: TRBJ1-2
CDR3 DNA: TGTGCCAGCAGCTTGTATGAAGTGTGCACCTTC
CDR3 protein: CASSLYEVCTF

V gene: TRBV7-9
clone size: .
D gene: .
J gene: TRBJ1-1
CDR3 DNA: TGTGCCAGCAGGCATACAGAGGGGAATGCTGAAGCTTTCTTT
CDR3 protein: CASRHTEGNAEAFF

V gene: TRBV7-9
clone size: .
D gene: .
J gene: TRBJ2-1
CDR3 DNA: TGTGCCAGCAGCTTACCCCCAGGAGAGCAGTTCTTC
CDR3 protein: CASSLPPGEQFF

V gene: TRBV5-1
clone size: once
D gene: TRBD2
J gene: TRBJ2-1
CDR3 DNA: TGCGCCAGCAGCTCCGTCCAGCGGGGGGCCAATGAGCAGTTCTTC
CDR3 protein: CASSSVQRGANEQFF

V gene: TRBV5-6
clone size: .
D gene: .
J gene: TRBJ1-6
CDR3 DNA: TGTGCCAGCAGCTTTCGTCAGACGCGATCACCCCTCCACTTT
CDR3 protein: CASSFRQTRSPLHF

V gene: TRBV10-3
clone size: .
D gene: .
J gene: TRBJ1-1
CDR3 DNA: TGTGCCATCAGGGGGGGCGGGAACACTGAAGCTTTCTTT
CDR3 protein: CAIRGGGNTEAFF

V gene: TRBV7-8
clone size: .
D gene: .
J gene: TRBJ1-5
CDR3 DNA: TGTGCCAGCAGCTTAAGCCCTGACGGTCTAGTTGAGAAGCCCCAGCATTTT
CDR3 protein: CASSLSPDGLVEKPQHF

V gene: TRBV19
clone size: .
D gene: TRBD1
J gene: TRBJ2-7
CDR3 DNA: TGTGCCAGTAAGGACAGGGGGGACTCCGAGCAGTACTTC
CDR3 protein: CASKDRGDSEQYF

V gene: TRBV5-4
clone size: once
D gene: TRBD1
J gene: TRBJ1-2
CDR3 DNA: TGTGCCAGCAGCTCGGGACAGGGGTATGGCTACACCTTC
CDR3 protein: CASSSGQGYGYTF

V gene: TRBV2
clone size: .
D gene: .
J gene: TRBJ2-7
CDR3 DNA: TGTGCCAGCATTTTCCAGGCTACCAGCTCCTACGAGCAGTACTTC
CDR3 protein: CASIFQATSSYEQYF

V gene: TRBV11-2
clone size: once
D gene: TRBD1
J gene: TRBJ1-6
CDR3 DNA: TGTGCCAGCAGCTCACAGGGGCTCCTCCACTTT
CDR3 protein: CASSSQGLLHF